This T cell receptor beta chain was obtained from a study of blood T cell repertoires in COVID-19. At the level of the study: Donors in the United States, Italy and Spain gave samples during acute or convalescent COVID-19. T cells, B-cell-depleted T cells, or PBMCs provided the cDNA or gDNA that served as material.

As handled by the study authors: Cell counts per sample came from amplifying reference gene primers. Repertoires were generated with immunoSEQ multiplex PCR, while TCRdb's copy carries only in-frame clones and drops some. V and J calls and clone size come straight from that table; D and trimming were deduced from the DNA. The sample records 200,000 to 250,000 clones, 75% to 85% being singletons. The germline gives CDR1 MDHEN, CDR2 SYDVKM. Trimming took off 6 bases at V and 3 bases at J, with 14 bases between the two ends. The CDR3 runs to 15 residues. This chain connects TRBV28 to TRBJ1-4; D call uncertain. This receptor was identified in a woman in her forties or fifties with acute or convalescent COVID-19. The specimen was peripheral blood. CDR3 region: CASSSSTAPNEKLFF. CDR3 coding DNA: TGTGCCAGCAGCTCTTCCACAGCCCCTAATGAAAAACTGTTTTTT.